The clone carrying this TCR beta chain was seen only once. Here immunoSEQ multiplex PCR was the method, and the copy in TCRdb shows in-frame clones only, minus some. This table has fewer than 150,000 clones, roughly 90% appearing once. This entry comes from a study of T cell responses to AZD1222 COVID-19 vaccine. Germline trimming cut 0 bases from V and 6 bases from J; bases unmatched to any gene: 6. Looked up from germline, CDR1 is SGHRS and CDR2 is YFSETQ. The CDR3 extends over 16 amino acids. The sample consisted of peripheral blood, taken 28 days after the second AZD1222 dose. The chain has TRBV5-1 and TRBJ1-6, with 7 bases matching TRBD1. The receptor was isolated from an adult who received the AZD1222 COVID-19 vaccine. The CDR3 region is CASSLVGTETNSPLHF. In DNA, the CDR3 is TGCGCCAGCAGCTTGGTCGGGACAGAGACTAATTCACCCCTCCACTTT. Full variable domain (missing parts from reference TRBV5-1 and TRBJ1-6): KAGVTQTPRYLIKTRGQQVTLSCSPISGHRSVSWYQQTPGQGLQFLFEYFSETQRNKGNFPGRFSGRQFSNSRSEMNVSTLELGDSALYLCASSLVGTETNSPLHFGNGTRLTVT.